The 3 T cell receptor beta chains given below trace back to one sample, sequenced in a study of cytomegalovirus exposure and HLA in healthy donors. Use of 60 Vbeta and 13 Jbeta primers characterized the PCR. Using immunoSEQ multiplex PCR, the repertoire was profiled, and TCRdb retains in-frame clones only, with some absent. The sample has just over 150,000 clones, about 88% seen once. Sample: PBMCs. Source of these receptors: a woman aged 18-29 years in good health and CMV-seronegative.

The chain links TRBV4-1 to TRBJ1-1, with D tentatively TRBD1 (6 bases). V lost 1 base and J 1 base, leaving 16 bases between the germline ends. The CDR3 has 17 amino acids. Germline loops: CDR1 MGHRA, CDR2 YSYEKL. The CDR3 protein is CASSQGLQGPKNTEAFF. The CDR3 nucleotides read TGCGCCAGCAGCCAAGGACTTCAGGGGCCTAAGAACACTGAAGCTTTCTTT.

This clone was seen a few times. The J gene is TRBJ2-7, the V gene TRBV5-4; TRBD1 matches at 8 bases. CDR3 length: 13 amino acids. V shed 6 bases, J shed 4 bases, and the junction held 6 bases outside the gene matches. Per germline, CDR1 SGHNT and CDR2 YYREEE (reference sequence). The CDR3 region has the DNA TGTGCCAGCACCAGGACAGGGTATTACGAGCAGTACTTC. Its protein is CASTRTGYYEQYF.

The chain recombines TRBV10-1 with TRBJ2-2; 8 bases are a match to TRBD1. The CDR3 loop spans 16 amino acids. Germline CDR1 WNHNN, CDR2 SYGVQD (reference sequence). J gave up 3 bases and V 3 bases, and 6 bases lay outside the gene matches. CDR3 amino acids: CASSDGTGYYTGELFF. The CDR3 coding sequence is TGCGCCAGCAGTGACGGGACAGGCTACTACACCGGGGAGCTGTTTTTT.